This T cell receptor (beta chain) was observed in a study of T-cell reconstitution after alpha-beta-depleted transplantation in children. Unique molecular identifiers were used in preparing the TCRbeta library. Each CDR3 protein gets one entry after TCRdb re-called the PCR reads with MiXCR. Here the sample spans 400,000 to 450,000 distinct CDR3 sequences, approximately 42% being singletons. Broader study findings: Reportedly, alpha-beta T cells present about two months post-transplant originated from several hundred expanded clones of graft origin. The study traced high day-60 TCRbeta diversity in some patients to surviving recipient T cells and thymic progenitors. When one year had passed after transplant, most T-cell counts and diversity came from newly produced T cells.

This clonotype was counted at least ten times. What it binds is not known. CDR1 and CDR2 (germline): SQVTM, ANQGSEA. Trimming shortened V by 7 bases and J by 0 bases, and 14 bases separated the two germline ends. The CDR3 has 14 amino acids. This TCR was recovered from a girl aged 2 to 9 with aplastic anemia, due to receive a stem cell transplant. The chain carries TRBV29-1 and TRBJ2-3, with D tentatively TRBD1 (6 bases). Source: PBMCs, taken before TCRalphabeta/CD19-depleted stem cell transplant. CDR3 nucleotides: TGCAGCGCTCCTGCTACAGGGAGCACAGATACGCAGTATTTT. Its protein product is CSAPATGSTDTQYF.